What follows are 17 T cell receptor beta chains derived from one specimen sequenced in a study of T cell responses to AZD1222 COVID-19 vaccine. The assay was immunoSEQ multiplex PCR, and TCRdb's table has in-frame clones only and misses some. The sample includes more than 95,000 clones, 75% to 95% of them seen just once. The sequencing here drew on peripheral blood, taken on day 0 of AZD1222 vaccination. The receptors stem from an adult in good health.

The chain couples TRBV7-3 to TRBJ2-2; D gene ambiguous. This CDR3 is 16 amino acids long. CDR1 and CDR2 (germline): SGHTA, FQGTGA. V was trimmed by 1 base and J by 2 bases, leaving 11 bases between them. CDR3 bases: TGTGCCAGCAGCTTAAATCCAACGAATAACACCGGGGAGCTGTTTTTT. Amino acid sequence: CASSLNPTNNTGELFF.

The genes are TRBV15 and TRBJ2-2; a weak D match, TRBD2 (5 bases). The V and J ends lost 0 bases and 0 bases respectively, with 8 bases between them. The germline V gene has CDR1 LNHNV and CDR2 YYDKDF (reference sequence). The CDR3 contains 16 residues. The CDR3 loop is CATSRDTAANTGELFF. The CDR3 nucleotides are TGTGCCACCAGCAGAGATACAGCGGCGAACACCGGGGAGCTGTTTTTT.

This chain joins TRBV24-1 and TRBJ2-2; 9 bases line up with TRBD1. The CDR3 sequence is 15 residues long. V shed 10 bases, J shed 6 bases, and the junction held 11 bases outside the gene matches. Germline CDR1 is KGHDR and CDR2 is SFDVKD. CDR3 region: CATSPGQGIAGELFF. CDR3 bases: TGTGCCACGAGCCCGGGACAGGGAATCGCCGGGGAGCTGTTTTTT.

In its sample, this clone was seen a few times. CDR3 protein: CASSVGGGAEPQHF. In DNA form, the CDR3 reads TGTGCCAGCAGCGTAGGTGGGGGCGCGGAGCCCCAGCATTTT. The rearrangement joins TRBV9 to TRBJ1-5; TRBD1 is a possible D gene (6 bases). The CDR3 covers 14 residues. V lost 0 bases and J lost 8, with 12 bases in between. CDR1 and CDR2 from the germline V gene are SGDLS and YYNGEE.

The genes are TRBV19 and TRBJ1-3; no definite D call. In germline, CDR1 is LNHDA, CDR2 SQIVND (reference sequence). V lost 7 bases and J 0 bases, leaving 10 bases between the germline ends. This CDR3 comprises 14 residues. DNA for the CDR3: TGTGCCAGTACTGTGGGCAACTCTGGAAACACCATATATTTT. Its protein is CASTVGNSGNTIYF.

In the case of this clone: Germline and junction disagree at one end, which may indicate a read error. This rearrangement joins TRBV6-2 or TRBV6-3 to TRBJ2-5; TRBD1 agrees at 7 bases. The germline CDR1 and CDR2 sequences are MNHEY and SVGEGT. The CDR3 has 12 amino acids. CDR3 amino acids: CASSVVGETGNF. CDR3 bases: TGTGCCAGCAGTGTGGTGGGCGAGACAGGGAACTTC.

The rearrangement links TRBV24-1 to TRBJ2-1, with 7 nucleotides matching TRBD2. CDR1 and CDR2 from the germline V gene are KGHDR and SFDVKD. The CDR3 covers 14 residues. V lost 5 bases, J lost 3 bases, and 3 bases stayed unmatched. The CDR3, as DNA: TGTGCCACCAGTGGTGAGCGGGACTACAATGAGCAGTTCTTC. Amino acids: CATSGERDYNEQFF.

V gene TRBV6-1 combines with J gene TRBJ2-1; D gene unclear. Germline assignment: CDR1 MNHNS and CDR2 SASEGT. The V gene lost 3 bases and the J gene lost 0 bases, with 12 bases spanning the gap. This CDR3 contains 16 residues. The CDR3, as DNA: TGTGCCAGCAGTGATATTCTTAGGAGCTCCTACAATGAGCAGTTCTTC. It codes for CASSDILRSSYNEQFF.

This chain joins TRBV28 and TRBJ2-7, with TRBD1 matching over 8 bases. CDR1 is MDHEN, CDR2 SYDVKM, per germline. CDR3 length: 12 residues. V shed 3 bases and J 6 bases; nucleotides not matched to a gene: 1. CDR3 in amino acids: CASSLGTGEQYF. In nucleotides, the CDR3 is TGTGCCAGCAGTTTGGGGACAGGCGAGCAGTACTTC.

The V call is TRBV27, the J call TRBJ1-2; a possible D gene is TRBD1 (6 bases). Germline assignment: CDR1 MNHEY and CDR2 SMNVEV (reference sequence). This CDR3 spans 13 amino acids. V lost 5 bases to trimming and J lost 6 bases, with 13 bases between them. The DNA of the CDR3 is TGTGCCAGCAGTAATCGACAGGCCCATGGCTACACCTTC. It translates to CASSNRQAHGYTF.

This chain links TRBV7-9 with TRBJ1-2; D is ambiguous. This CDR3 region has 12 residues. The germline V and J ends were trimmed by 1 base and 8 bases, with 8 bases remaining between them. The V gene's germline CDR1 is SEHNR and CDR2 FQNEAQ (reference sequence). The CDR3 region is CASSLEVSGYTF. In DNA, the CDR3 is TGTGCCAGCAGCTTAGAGGTCAGCGGCTACACCTTC. The complete variable domain, with remaining parts taken from reference TRBV7-9 and TRBJ1-2, reads DTGVSQNPRHKITKRGQNVTFRCDPISEHNRLYWYRQTLGQGPEFLTYFQNEAQLEKSRLLSDRFSAERPKGSFSTLEIQRTEQGDSAMYLCASSLEVSGYTFGSGTRLTVV.

The chain uses TRBV10-3 and TRBJ2-1, with TRBD2 as a possible D gene (6 bases). The V gene lost 4 bases and the J gene lost 6 bases, with 13 bases spanning the gap. Germline V gives CDR1 ENHRY, CDR2 SYGVKD. This CDR3 region has 14 residues. The CDR3 nucleotides are TGTGCCATCAGTGCAGGACTACTCTCCAATGAGCAGTTCTTC. Protein sequence: CAISAGLLSNEQFF.

The chain links TRBV5-5 to TRBJ2-5; D remains unclear. The CDR3 runs 15 residues. Germline V gives CDR1 SGHKS, CDR2 YYEKEE (reference sequence). Trimming cost V 0 bases and J 1 base, with 10 bases left between them. The CDR3 sequence is CASSLVRSPQETQYF. The CDR3 nucleotides are TGTGCCAGCAGCTTGGTACGTAGCCCCCAAGAGACCCAGTACTTC.

The chain employs TRBV28 and TRBJ2-2, with 9 bases identical to TRBD2. CDR1 and CDR2 (germline): MDHEN, SYDVKM. Unmatched junction bases numbered 8, after V lost 10 bases and J lost 5 bases. The CDR3 has 14 residues. CDR3 in DNA: TGTGCCACCGTAGCGGGAGATATGACCGGGGAGCTGTTTTTT. This gives the protein CATVAGDMTGELFF.

This clone was observed once. This rearrangement joins TRBV5-1 to TRBJ2-3, with D possibly TRBD1 on 5 matching bases. The CDR3 has 18 residues. Per germline, CDR1 SGHRS and CDR2 YFSETQ. The V gene lost 0 bases and the J gene lost 4 bases, with 21 bases spanning the gap. The CDR3 coding sequence is TGCGCCAGCAGCTTGGGCAGGGTTGGAATAGGCTCCTCAGATACGCAGTATTTT. Its translation: CASSLGRVGIGSSDTQYF.

This chain links TRBV28 with TRBJ2-1, with 7 bases identical to TRBD2. The CDR3 is 14 residues long. The J segment lost 7 bases and the V segment lost 3 bases, leaving 6 bases of the junction unmatched. Germline loops: CDR1 MDHEN, CDR2 SYDVKM. The CDR3 protein is CASSLTGGLNEQFF. CDR3 bases: TGTGCCAGCAGTTTGACGGGAGGACTAAATGAGCAGTTCTTC.

The chain is built from TRBV28 and TRBJ1-1; TRBD1 is a possible D gene (6 bases). Germline CDR1 and CDR2: MDHEN and SYDVKM. The CDR3 spans 14 residues. V gave up 4 bases and J gave up 1 base, with 10 bases separating them. CDR3 sequence reads: CASSSGGGNTEAFF. DNA of the CDR3: TGTGCCAGCAGTTCCGGAGGGGGGAACACTGAAGCTTTCTTT.